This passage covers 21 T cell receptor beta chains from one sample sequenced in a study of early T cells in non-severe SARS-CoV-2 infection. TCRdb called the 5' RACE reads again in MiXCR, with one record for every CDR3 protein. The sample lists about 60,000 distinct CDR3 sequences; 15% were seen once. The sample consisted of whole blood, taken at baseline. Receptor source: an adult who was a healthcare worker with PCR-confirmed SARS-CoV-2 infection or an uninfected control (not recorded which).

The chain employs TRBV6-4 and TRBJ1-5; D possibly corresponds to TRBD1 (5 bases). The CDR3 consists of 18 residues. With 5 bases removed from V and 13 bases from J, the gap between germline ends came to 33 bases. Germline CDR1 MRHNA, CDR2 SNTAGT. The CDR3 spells CASSPDSRYSYSNQHQHF. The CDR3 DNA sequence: TGTGCCAGCAGTCCAGACAGCAGATATTCGTATAGCAATCAGCATCAGCATTTT.

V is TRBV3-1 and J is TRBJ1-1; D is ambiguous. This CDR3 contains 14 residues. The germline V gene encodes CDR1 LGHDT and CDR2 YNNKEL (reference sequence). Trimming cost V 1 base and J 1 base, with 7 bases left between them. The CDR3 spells CASSQVEGNTEAFF. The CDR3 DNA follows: TGTGCCAGCAGCCAAGTGGAGGGGAACACTGAAGCTTTCTTT.

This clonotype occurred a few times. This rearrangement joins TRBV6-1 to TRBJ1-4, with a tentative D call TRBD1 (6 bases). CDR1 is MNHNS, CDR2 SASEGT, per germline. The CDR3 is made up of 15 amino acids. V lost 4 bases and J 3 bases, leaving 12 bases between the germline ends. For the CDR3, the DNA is TGTGCCAGCAGTGGCGGGGGCCTCGCTAATGAAAAACTGTTTTTT. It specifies CASSGGGLANEKLFF.

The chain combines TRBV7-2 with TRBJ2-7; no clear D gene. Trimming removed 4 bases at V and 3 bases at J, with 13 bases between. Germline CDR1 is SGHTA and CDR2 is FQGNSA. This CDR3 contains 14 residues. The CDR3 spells CASSSRLEYYEQYF. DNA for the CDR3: TGTGCCAGCAGCTCCCGTCTCGAGTACTACGAGCAGTACTTC.

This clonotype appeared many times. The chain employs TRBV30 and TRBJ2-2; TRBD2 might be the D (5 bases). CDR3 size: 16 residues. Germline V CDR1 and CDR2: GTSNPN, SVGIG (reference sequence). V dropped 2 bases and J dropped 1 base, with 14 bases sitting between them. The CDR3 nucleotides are TGTGCCTGGAGTCCCCCGCGGAGGAGGAACACCGGGGAGCTGTTTTTT. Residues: CAWSPPRRRNTGELFF.

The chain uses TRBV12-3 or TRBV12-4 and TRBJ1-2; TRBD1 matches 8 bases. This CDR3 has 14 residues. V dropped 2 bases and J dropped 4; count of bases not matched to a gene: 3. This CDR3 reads CASSLQGASYGYTF. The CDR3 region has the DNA TGTGCCAGCAGTTTACAGGGGGCGTCCTATGGCTACACCTTC.

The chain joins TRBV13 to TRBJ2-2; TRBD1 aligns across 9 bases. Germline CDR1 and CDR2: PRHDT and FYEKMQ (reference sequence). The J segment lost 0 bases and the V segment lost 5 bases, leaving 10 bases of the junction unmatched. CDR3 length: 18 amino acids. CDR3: CASSPADRGVANTGELFF. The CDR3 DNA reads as TGTGCCAGCAGCCCAGCCGACAGGGGGGTAGCGAACACCGGGGAGCTGTTTTTT.

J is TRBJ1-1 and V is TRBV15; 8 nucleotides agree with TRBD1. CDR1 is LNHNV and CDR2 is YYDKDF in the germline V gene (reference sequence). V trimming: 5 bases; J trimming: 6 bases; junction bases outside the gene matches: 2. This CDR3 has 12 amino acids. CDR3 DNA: TGTGCCACCAGCTCGACAGGGGCTGAAGCTTTCTTT. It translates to CATSSTGAEAFF.

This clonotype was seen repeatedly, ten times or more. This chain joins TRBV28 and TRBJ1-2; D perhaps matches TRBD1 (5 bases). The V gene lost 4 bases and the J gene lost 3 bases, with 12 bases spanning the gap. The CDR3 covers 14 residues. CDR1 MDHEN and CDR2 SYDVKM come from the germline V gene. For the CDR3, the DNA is TGTGCCAGCAGTTCGTCGGGGGAGTACTATGGCTACACCTTC. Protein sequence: CASSSSGEYYGYTF.

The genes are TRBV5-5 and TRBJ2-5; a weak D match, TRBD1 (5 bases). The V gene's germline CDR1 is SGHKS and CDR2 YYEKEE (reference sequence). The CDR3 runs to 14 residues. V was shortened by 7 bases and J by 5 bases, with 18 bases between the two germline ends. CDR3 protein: CASAPPGFVETQYF. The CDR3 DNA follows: TGTGCCAGCGCCCCGCCAGGGTTTGTGGAGACCCAGTACTTC.

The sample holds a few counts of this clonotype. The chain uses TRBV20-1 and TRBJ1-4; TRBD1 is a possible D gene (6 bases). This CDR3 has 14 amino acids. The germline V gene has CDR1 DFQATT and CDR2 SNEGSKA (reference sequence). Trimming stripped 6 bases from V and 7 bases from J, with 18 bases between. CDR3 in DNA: TGCAGTGCACTCCCGGGGGGCAGCAGTGAAAAACTGTTTTTT. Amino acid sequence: CSALPGGSSEKLFF.

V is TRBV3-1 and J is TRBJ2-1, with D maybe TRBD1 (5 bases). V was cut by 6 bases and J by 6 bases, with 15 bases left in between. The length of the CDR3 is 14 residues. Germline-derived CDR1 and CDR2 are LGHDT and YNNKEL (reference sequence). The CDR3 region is CASSQDTSPNEQFF. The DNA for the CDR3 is TGTGCCAGCAGTCAGGACACGTCCCCCAATGAGCAGTTCTTC.

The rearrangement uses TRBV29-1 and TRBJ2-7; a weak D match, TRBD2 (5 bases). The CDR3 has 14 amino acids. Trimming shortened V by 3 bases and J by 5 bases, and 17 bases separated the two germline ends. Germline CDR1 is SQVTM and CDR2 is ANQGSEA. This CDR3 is CSVEPDRGGDEQYF. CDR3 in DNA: TGCAGCGTTGAGCCCGATCGGGGTGGCGACGAGCAGTACTTC.

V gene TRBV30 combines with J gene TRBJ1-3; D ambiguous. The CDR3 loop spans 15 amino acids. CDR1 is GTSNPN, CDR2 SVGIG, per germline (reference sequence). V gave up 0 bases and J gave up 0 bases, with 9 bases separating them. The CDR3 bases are TGTGCCTGGAGTGTAGGTACCTACTCTGGAAACACCATATATTTT. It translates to CAWSVGTYSGNTIYF.

The CDR3 region is CASSLQGRSYNSPLHF. The CDR3, as DNA: TGTGCCAGCAGTTTACAGGGAAGGTCCTATAATTCACCCCTCCACTTT. The J gene is TRBJ1-6, the V gene TRBV28; possibly TRBD1 for D (5 bases). V shed 2 bases and J shed 1 base, with 9 bases lying between them. CDR1 and CDR2 (germline): MDHEN, SYDVKM. The CDR3 length is 16 residues.

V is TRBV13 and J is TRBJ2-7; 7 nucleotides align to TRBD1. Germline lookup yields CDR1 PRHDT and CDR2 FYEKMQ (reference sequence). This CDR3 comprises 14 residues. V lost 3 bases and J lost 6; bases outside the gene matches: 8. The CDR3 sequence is CASSFQDRKGEQYF. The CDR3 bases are TGTGCCAGCAGCTTTCAGGACAGGAAGGGCGAGCAGTACTTC.

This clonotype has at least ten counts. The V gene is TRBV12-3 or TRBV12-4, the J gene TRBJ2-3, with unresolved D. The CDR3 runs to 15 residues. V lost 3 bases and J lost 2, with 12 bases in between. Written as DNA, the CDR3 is TGTGCCAGCAGTTTCGTCGGCCAGACCACAGATACGCAGTATTTT. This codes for CASSFVGQTTDTQYF.

CDR3 region: CASSYSYGYTF. DNA for the CDR3: TGTGCCAGCAGTTACAGCTATGGCTACACCTTC. J is TRBJ1-2 and V is TRBV3-1; D gene ambiguous. CDR1 and CDR2 (germline): LGHDT, YNNKEL (reference sequence). The CDR3 length is 11 residues. Trimming left V 6 bases short and J 4 bases short, with 6 bases between.

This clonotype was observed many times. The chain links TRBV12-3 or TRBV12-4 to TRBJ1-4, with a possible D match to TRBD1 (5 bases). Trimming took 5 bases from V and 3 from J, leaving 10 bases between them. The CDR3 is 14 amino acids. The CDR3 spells CASSPTGPNEKLFF. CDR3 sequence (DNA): TGTGCCAGCAGTCCGACGGGACCTAATGAAAAACTGTTTTTT.

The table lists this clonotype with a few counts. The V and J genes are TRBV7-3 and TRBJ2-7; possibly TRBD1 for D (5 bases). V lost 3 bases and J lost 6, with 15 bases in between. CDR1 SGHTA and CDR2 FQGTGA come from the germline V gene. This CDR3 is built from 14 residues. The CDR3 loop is CASSLGPGNREQYF. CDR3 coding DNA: TGTGCCAGCAGCTTGGGGCCAGGGAACCGCGAGCAGTACTTC.

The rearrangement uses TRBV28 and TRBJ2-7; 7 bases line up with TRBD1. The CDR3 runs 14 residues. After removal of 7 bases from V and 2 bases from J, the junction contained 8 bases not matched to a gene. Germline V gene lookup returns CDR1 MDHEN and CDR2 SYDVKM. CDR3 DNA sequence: TGTGCCAGCACTTTCCCCCAGGGGGCCTACGAGCAGTACTTC. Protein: CASTFPQGAYEQYF.